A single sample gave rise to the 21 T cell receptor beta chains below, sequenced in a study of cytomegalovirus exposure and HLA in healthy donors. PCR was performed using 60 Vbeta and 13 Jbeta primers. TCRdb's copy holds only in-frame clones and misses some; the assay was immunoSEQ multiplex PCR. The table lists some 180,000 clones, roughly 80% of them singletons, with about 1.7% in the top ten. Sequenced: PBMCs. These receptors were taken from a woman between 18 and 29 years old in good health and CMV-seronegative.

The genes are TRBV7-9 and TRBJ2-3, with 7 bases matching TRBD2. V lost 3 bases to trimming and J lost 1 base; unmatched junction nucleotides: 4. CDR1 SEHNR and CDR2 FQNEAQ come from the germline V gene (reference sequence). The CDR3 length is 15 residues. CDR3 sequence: CASSLGAGRTDTQYF. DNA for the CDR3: TGTGCCAGCAGCTTGGGAGCGGGGCGCACAGATACGCAGTATTTT.

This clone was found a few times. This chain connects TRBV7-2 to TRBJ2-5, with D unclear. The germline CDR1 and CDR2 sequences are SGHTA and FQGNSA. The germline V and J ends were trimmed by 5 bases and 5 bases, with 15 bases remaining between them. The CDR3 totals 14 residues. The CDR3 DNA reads TGTGCCAGCAGCCCACGCGAGCTAACGGAGACCCAGTACTTC. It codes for CASSPRELTETQYF.

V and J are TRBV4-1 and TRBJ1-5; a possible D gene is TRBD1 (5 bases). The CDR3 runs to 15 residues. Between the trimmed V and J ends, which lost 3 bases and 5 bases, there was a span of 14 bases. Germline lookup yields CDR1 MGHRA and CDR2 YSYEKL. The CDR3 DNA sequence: TGCGCCAGCAGCCATACGACAGTGGATGATCAGCCCCAGCATTTT. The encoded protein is CASSHTTVDDQPQHF.

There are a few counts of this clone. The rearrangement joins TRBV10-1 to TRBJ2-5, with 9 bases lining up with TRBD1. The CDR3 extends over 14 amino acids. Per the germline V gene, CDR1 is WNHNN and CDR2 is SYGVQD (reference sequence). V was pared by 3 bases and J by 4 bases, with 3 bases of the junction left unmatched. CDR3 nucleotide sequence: TGCGCCAGCAGTGATACGGGACAGGGAGAGACCCAGTACTTC. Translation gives CASSDTGQGETQYF.

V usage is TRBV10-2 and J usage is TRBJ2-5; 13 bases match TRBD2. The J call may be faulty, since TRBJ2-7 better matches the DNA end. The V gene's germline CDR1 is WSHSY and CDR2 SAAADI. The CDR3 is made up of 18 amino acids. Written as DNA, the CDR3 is TGCGCCAGCCGTCACGGACTAGCGGGAGAGTGGGGTAACTACGAGCAGTACTTC. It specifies CASRHGLAGEWGNYEQYF.

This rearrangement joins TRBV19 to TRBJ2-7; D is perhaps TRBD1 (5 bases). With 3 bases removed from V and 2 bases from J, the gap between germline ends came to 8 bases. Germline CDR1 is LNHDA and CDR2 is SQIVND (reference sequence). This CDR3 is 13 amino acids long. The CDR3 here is CASSMQGTYEQYF. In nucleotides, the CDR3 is TGTGCCAGTAGTATGCAGGGTACCTACGAGCAGTACTTC.

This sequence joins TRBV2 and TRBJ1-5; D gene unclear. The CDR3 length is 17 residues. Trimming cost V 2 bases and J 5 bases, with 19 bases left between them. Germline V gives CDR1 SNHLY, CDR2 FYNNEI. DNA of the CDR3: TGTGCCAGCAGTGAAAGTTCGGGGAGTCAGAAGTATCAGCCCCAGCATTTT. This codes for CASSESSGSQKYQPQHF. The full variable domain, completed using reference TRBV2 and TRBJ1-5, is EPEVTQTPSHQVTQMGQEVILRCVPISNHLYFYWYRQILGQKVEFLVSFYNNEISEKSEIFDDQFSVERPDGSNFTLKIRSTKLEDSAMYFCASSESSGSQKYQPQHFGDGTRLSIL.

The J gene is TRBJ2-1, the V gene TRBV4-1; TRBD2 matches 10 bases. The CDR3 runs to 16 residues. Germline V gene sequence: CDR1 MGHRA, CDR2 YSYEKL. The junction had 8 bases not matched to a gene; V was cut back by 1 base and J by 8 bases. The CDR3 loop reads CASSQGLAGLRDEQFF. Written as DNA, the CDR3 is TGCGCCAGCAGCCAAGGACTAGCGGGTCTACGCGATGAGCAGTTCTTC.

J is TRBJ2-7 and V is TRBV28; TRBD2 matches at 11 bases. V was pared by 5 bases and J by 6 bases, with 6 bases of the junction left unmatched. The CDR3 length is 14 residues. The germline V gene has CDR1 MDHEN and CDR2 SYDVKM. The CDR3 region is CASSQLAGVLEQYF. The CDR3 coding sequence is TGTGCCAGCAGTCAACTAGCGGGAGTTCTCGAGCAGTACTTC.

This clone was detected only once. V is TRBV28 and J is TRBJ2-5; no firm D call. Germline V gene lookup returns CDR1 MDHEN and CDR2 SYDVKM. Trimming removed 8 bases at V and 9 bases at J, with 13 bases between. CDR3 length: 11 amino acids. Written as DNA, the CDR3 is TGTGCCAGCGGCCCCCAGATGGCCCAGTACTTC. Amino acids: CASGPQMAQYF.

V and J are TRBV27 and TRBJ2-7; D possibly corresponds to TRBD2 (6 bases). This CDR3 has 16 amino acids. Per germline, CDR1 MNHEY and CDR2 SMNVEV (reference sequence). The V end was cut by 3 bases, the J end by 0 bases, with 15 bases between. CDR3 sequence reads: CASSFISAGRSYEQYF. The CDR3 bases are TGTGCCAGCAGTTTTATATCGGCGGGACGCTCCTACGAGCAGTACTTC.

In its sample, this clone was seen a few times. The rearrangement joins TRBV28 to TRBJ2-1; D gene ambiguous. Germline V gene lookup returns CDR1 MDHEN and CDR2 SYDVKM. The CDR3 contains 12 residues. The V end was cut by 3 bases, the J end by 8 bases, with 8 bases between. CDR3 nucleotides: TGTGCCAGCAGTTTCCCCCTAGATGAGCAGTTCTTC. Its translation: CASSFPLDEQFF.

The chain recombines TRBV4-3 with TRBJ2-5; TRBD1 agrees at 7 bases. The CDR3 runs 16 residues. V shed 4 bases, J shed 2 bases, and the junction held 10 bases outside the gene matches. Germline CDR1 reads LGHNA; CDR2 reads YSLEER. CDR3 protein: CASSRSGQLAQETQYF. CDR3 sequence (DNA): TGCGCCAGCAGCCGCTCGGGACAGTTGGCACAAGAGACCCAGTACTTC.

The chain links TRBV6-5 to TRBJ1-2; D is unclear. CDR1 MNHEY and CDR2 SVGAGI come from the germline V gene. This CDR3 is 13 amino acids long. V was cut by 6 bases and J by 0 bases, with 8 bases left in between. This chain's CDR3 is CASRDGANYGYTF. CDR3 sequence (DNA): TGTGCCAGCAGAGACGGAGCTAACTATGGCTACACCTTC.

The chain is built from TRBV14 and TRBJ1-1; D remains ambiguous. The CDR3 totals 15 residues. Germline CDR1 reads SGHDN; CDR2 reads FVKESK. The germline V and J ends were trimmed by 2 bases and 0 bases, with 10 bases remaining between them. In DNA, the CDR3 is TGTGCCAGCAGCCAATTCGGTGGAGTGAACACTGAAGCTTTCTTT. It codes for CASSQFGGVNTEAFF.

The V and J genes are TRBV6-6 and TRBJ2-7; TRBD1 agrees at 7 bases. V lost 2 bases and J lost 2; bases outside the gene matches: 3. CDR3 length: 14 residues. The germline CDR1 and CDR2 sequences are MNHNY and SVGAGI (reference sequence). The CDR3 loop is CASSYPDRTYEQYF. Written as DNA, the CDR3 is TGTGCCAGCAGTTACCCGGACAGGACCTACGAGCAGTACTTC.

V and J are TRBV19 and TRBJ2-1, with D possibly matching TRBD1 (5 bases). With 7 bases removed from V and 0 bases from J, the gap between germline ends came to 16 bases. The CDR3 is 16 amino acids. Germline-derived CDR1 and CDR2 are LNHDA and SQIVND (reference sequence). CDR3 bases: TGTGCCAGTACCGGGCAGGGATTTAGCTCCTACAATGAGCAGTTCTTC. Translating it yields CASTGQGFSSYNEQFF. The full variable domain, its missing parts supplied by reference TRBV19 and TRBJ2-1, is DGGITQSPKYLFRKEGQNVTLSCEQNLNHDAMYWYRQDPGQGLRLIYYSQIVNDFQKGDIAEGYSVSREKKESFPLTVTSAQKNPTAFYLCASTGQGFSSYNEQFFGPGTRLTVL.

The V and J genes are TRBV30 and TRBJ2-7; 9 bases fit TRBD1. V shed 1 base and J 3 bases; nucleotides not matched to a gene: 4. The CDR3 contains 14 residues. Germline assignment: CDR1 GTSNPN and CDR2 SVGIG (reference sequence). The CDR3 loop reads CAWSGTGQGYEQYF. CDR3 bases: TGTGCCTGGAGTGGGACGGGACAGGGCTACGAGCAGTACTTC. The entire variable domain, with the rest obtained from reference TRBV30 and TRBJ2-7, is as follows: SQTIHQWPATLVQPVGSPLSLECTVEGTSNPNLYWYRQAAGRGLQLLFYSVGIGQISSEVPQNLSASRPQDRQFILSSKKLLLSDSGFYLCAWSGTGQGYEQYFGPGTRLTVT.

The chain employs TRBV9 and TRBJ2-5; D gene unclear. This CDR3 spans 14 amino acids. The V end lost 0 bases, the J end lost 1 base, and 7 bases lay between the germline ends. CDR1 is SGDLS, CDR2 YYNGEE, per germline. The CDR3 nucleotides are TGTGCCAGCAGCGTAGGGCTCTTCCAAGAGACCCAGTACTTC. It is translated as CASSVGLFQETQYF.

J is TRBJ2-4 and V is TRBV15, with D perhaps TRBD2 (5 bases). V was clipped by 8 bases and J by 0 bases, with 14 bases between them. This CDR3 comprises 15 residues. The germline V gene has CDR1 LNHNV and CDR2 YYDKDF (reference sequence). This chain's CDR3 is CATASGGGAKNIQYF. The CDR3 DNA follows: TGTGCCACCGCCTCGGGCGGAGGAGCCAAAAACATTCAGTACTTC.

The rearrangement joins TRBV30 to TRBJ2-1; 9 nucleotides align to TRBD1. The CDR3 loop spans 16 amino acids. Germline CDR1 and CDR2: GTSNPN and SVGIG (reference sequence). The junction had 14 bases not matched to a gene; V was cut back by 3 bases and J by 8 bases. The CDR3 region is CAWSRRADRGHYEQFF. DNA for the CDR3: TGTGCCTGGAGCAGGAGAGCGGACAGGGGTCACTATGAGCAGTTCTTC.